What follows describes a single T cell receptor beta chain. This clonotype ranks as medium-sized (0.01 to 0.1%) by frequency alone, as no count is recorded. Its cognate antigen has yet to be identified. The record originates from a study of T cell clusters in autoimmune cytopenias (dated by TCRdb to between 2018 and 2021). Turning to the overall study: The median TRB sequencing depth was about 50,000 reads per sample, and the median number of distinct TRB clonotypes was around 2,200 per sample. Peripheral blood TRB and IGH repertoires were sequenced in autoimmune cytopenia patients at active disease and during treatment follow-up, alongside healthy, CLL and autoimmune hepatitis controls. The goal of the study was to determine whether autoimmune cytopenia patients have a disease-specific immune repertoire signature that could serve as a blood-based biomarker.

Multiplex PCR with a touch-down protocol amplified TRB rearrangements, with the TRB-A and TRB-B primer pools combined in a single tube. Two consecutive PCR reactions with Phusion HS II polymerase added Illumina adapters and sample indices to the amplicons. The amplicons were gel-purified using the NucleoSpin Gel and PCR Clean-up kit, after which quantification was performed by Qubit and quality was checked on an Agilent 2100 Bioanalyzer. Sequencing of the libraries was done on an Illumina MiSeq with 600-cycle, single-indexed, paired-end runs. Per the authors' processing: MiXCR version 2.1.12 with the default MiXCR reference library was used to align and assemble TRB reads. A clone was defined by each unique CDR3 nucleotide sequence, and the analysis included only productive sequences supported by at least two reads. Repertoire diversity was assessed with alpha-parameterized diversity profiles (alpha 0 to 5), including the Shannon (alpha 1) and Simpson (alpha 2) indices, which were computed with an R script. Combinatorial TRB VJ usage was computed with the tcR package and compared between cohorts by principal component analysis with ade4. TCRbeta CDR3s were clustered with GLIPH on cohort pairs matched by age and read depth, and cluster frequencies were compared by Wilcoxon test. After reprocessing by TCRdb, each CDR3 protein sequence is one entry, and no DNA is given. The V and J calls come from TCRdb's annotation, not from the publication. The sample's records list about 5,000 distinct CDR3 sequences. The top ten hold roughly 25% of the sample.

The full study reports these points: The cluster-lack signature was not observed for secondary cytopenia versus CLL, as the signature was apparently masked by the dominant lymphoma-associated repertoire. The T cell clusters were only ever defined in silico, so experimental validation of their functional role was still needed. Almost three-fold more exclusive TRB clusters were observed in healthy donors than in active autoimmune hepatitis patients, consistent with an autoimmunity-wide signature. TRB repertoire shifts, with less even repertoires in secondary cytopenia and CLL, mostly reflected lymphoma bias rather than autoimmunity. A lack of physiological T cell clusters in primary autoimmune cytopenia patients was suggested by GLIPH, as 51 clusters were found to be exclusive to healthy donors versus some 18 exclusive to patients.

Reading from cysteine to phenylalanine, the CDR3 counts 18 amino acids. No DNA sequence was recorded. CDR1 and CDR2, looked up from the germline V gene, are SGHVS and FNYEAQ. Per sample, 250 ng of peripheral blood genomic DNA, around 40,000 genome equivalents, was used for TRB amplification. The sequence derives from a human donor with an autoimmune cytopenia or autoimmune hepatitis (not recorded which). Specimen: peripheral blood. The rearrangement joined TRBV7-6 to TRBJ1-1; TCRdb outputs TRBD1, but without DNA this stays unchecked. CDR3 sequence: CASSPGGHRGRSGTEAFF.